This TCR beta chain originates from a study of identifying expanded T cells in peripheral blood. General observations from the study: Clone count variance between two-week samples rose with total template count. Differentially abundant clones: around 1.1 between replicates, about 16 at 2 to 3 weeks, less than 20 at four.

The V and J ends lost 1 base and 0 bases respectively, with 13 bases between them. The CDR3 has 17 residues. Looked up from germline, CDR1 is SNHLY and CDR2 is FYNNEI. Sequencing used immunoSEQ multiplex PCR; TCRdb keeps in-frame clones, though not all of them. The sample contains around 99,000 clones, roughly 90% of which appear only once. On this clone: The target antigen is unknown.

Healthy donors had no documented immune events, such as infections, while sampled. Sequenced material: blood. This sequence originates from a person aged 18 to 75 in good health. The chain carries TRBV2 and TRBJ1-5; D is unclear. The DNA for the CDR3 is TGTGCCAGCAGTGAAGAATACAGACTTTATAGCAATCAGCCCCAGCATTTT. Protein sequence: CASSEEYRLYSNQPQHF.